The 21 T cell receptor beta chains in this list originate from one sample, sequenced in a study of T cells in Graves' hyperthyroidism and ophthalmopathy. TCR beta CDR3 regions were amplified from RNA transcripts. An initial round of RT-PCR targeting the TCR CDR3 relied on the HTBI primer set. TCRdb reanalysed the multiplex PCR reads using MiXCR and keeps one entry per CDR3 protein. The table lists about 520,000 distinct CDR3 sequences, roughly 24% of them singletons. Sequenced sample: blood. These TCRs come from a woman aged 25 to 39 with Graves' ophthalmopathy.

This clonotype was seen repeatedly, ten times or more. The chain recombines TRBV18 with TRBJ1-1, with D uncertain. Germline V CDR1 and CDR2: KGHSH, LQKENI. CDR3 length: 14 residues. The ends were cut back, 3 bases at V and 6 bases at J, with 14 bases in the middle. The CDR3 protein is CASSPGSILPEAFF. For the CDR3, the DNA is TGTGCCAGCTCACCTGGCAGCATCCTTCCTGAAGCTTTCTTT.

Many counts were recorded for this clonotype. This sequence joins TRBV12-3 or TRBV12-4 and TRBJ2-7; TRBD1 matches 11 bases. With 4 bases clipped from V and 5 bases from J, the junction kept 7 bases outside the gene matches. The CDR3 has 15 residues. The DNA of the CDR3 is TGTGCCAGCAGTTGGGACAGGGGGACATGGAACGAGCAGTACTTC. It encodes CASSWDRGTWNEQYF.

V and J are TRBV30 and TRBJ2-5; the match to TRBD2 covers 10 bases. With V trimmed by 4 bases and J by 5 bases, 13 bases remained unmatched. The CDR3 is made up of 16 amino acids. Germline-derived CDR1 and CDR2 are GTSNPN and SVGIG (reference sequence). The CDR3 DNA sequence: TGTGCCTGGACCTCCCCAGCGGGGGGGCCGATTGAGACCCAGTACTTC. Its protein product is CAWTSPAGGPIETQYF.

The V and J genes are TRBV6-1 and TRBJ2-7; D remains unclear. The CDR3 loop spans 13 amino acids. The germline gives CDR1 MNHNS, CDR2 SASEGT. The V and J ends lost 4 bases and 3 bases respectively, with 10 bases between them. The CDR3 sequence is CASSGPSLYEQYF. The CDR3 nucleotides are TGTGCCAGCAGTGGGCCCTCCCTCTACGAGCAGTACTTC.

With respect to this clonotype: A much larger clone differs by one base, so this may be a read error. V usage is TRBV5-1 and J usage is TRBJ1-1, with D possibly matching TRBD1 (5 bases). Per germline, CDR1 SGHRS and CDR2 YFSETQ. This CDR3 is built from 13 residues. CDR3 loop: CASSWDGNTEACF. In DNA form, the CDR3 reads TGCGCCAGCAGCTGGGACGGAAACACTGAAGCTTGCTTT.

This clonotype has only a few counts. The chain employs TRBV7-6 and TRBJ1-3; 9 nucleotides align to TRBD1. Trimming took 4 bases from V and 2 from J; bases not matched to a gene: 15. Germline V lookup: CDR1 SGHVS, CDR2 FNYEAQ. This CDR3 comprises 19 residues. In DNA form, the CDR3 reads TGTGCCAGCAGCTCCGGGGGGACGGACAGGGGAGGACCTGGAAACACCATATATTTT. Translated, it gives CASSSGGTDRGGPGNTIYF. Variable domain in full (rest from reference TRBV7-6 and TRBJ1-3): GAGVSQSPRYKVTKRGQDVALRCDPISGHVSLYWYRQALGQGPEFLTYFNYEAQQDKSGLPNDRFSAERPEGSISTLTIQRTEQRDSAMYRCASSSGGTDRGGPGNTIYFGEGSWLTVV.

In this sample, this clonotype turned up many times. The CDR3 DNA follows: TGCGCCAGCAGCTCGGGGACAGTTGGCTACACCTTC. Translating gives CASSSGTVGYTF. The rearrangement joins TRBV5-1 to TRBJ1-2, with 7 positions matching TRBD1. CDR1 is SGHRS and CDR2 is YFSETQ in the germline V gene. CDR3 length: 12 amino acids. Unmatched junction bases numbered 3, after V lost 3 bases and J lost 7 bases.

This clonotype has ten or more counts. The V call is TRBV6-1, the J call TRBJ2-7; D unresolved. The germline V gene has CDR1 MNHNS and CDR2 SASEGT. The CDR3 loop spans 14 amino acids. Trimming took off 2 bases at V and 3 bases at J, with 11 bases between the two ends. The CDR3 sequence is CASSESGRYYEQYF. The CDR3 coding sequence is TGTGCCAGCAGTGAAAGTGGCCGCTACTACGAGCAGTACTTC.

This clonotype was seen repeatedly, ten times or more. The chain recombines TRBV20-1 with TRBJ1-1; D gene unclear. Germline CDR1 and CDR2: DFQATT and SNEGSKA (reference sequence). Trimming took 3 bases from V and 10 from J, leaving 12 bases between them. The CDR3 covers 11 residues. Here the CDR3 reads CSASGGRRAFF. As DNA, the CDR3 is TGCAGTGCTAGTGGTGGTCGTCGAGCTTTCTTT.

This clonotype was seen repeatedly, ten times or more. The genes are TRBV7-8 and TRBJ2-3; 7 bases are a match to TRBD2. Germline lookup yields CDR1 SGHVS and CDR2 FQNEAQ. The CDR3 consists of 14 residues. After removal of 8 bases from V and 3 bases from J, the junction contained 8 bases not matched to a gene. CDR3 nucleotides: TGTGCCAGCCAGGTGGGCGGGGGAACAGATACGCAGTATTTT. Its translation is CASQVGGGTDTQYF.

This clonotype has at least ten counts. V is TRBV7-3 and J is TRBJ2-2; D unclear. The V end lost 2 bases, the J end lost 4 bases, and 11 bases lay between the germline ends. The CDR3 is made up of 15 amino acids. CDR1 SGHTA and CDR2 FQGTGA come from the germline V gene. In DNA, the CDR3 is TGTGCCAGCAGCTTATTTTACTCGGGCACCGGGGAGCTGTTTTTT. Encoded protein: CASSLFYSGTGELFF.

Notes on this clonotype: Since a much larger clone is just one base distant, this may be a read error. The J gene is TRBJ2-5, the V gene TRBV20-1, with D perhaps matching TRBD1 or TRBD2 (5 bases each). The germline gives CDR1 DFQATT, CDR2 SNEGSKA (reference sequence). Trimming shortened V by 5 bases and J by 8 bases, and 15 bases separated the two germline ends. This CDR3 has 12 residues. The CDR3: CSAAAGGDTQYF. The CDR3 DNA is TGCAGTGCTGCCGCTGGGGGAGATACCCAGTACTTC.

This clonotype was seen repeatedly, ten times or more. The chain carries TRBV19 and TRBJ1-1, with a tentative D call TRBD1 (5 bases). CDR3 length: 14 residues. Trimming removed 1 base from V and 1 base from J, with 7 bases in between. The germline CDR1 and CDR2 sequences are LNHDA and SQIVND (reference sequence). The CDR3 DNA sequence: TGTGCCAGTAGTATAGTCGACAGGAACACTGAAGCTTTCTTT. Amino acids: CASSIVDRNTEAFF.

This clonotype was recorded many times. This rearrangement joins TRBV28 to TRBJ2-7; tentative D call: TRBD1 (7 bases). Trimming pared 6 bases from V and 1 base from J, leaving 16 bases between. Germline V CDR1 and CDR2: MDHEN, SYDVKM. The CDR3 consists of 15 residues. The CDR3 is CASSTLQGRSYEQYF. The CDR3 coding sequence is TGTGCCAGCAGCACCCTACAGGGGAGGTCCTACGAGCAGTACTTC.

The rearrangement joins TRBV2 to TRBJ2-5; maybe TRBD1 (5 bases). Germline V gives CDR1 SNHLY, CDR2 FYNNEI. The CDR3 totals 12 residues. V shed 9 bases and J shed 2 bases, with 10 bases lying between them. DNA for the CDR3: TGTGCCAGAGGGGCTCGACAAGAGACCCAGTACTTC. Its translation is CARGARQETQYF.

This clonotype was counted many times. V usage is TRBV27 and J usage is TRBJ1-5; 7 nucleotides line up with TRBD1. Per the germline V gene, CDR1 is MNHEY and CDR2 is SMNVEV (reference sequence). With 4 bases clipped from V and 5 bases from J, the junction kept 11 bases outside the gene matches. CDR3 length: 16 residues. The CDR3 bases are TGTGCCAGCAGTTCCTACGGGACAGAGGACCATCAGCCCCAGCATTTT. It encodes CASSSYGTEDHQPQHF.

This clonotype appeared many times. V and J are TRBV7-9 and TRBJ1-2; 8 bases map to TRBD1. In germline, CDR1 is SEHNR, CDR2 FQNEAQ (reference sequence). The CDR3 sequence is 13 residues long. J was trimmed by 7 bases and V by 4 bases; bases with no gene match: 5. In nucleotides, the CDR3 is TGTGCCAGCAGCTACAGGGGGACAATTGGCTACACCTTC. Protein: CASSYRGTIGYTF.

This clonotype was found a few times. The rearrangement links TRBV7-6 to TRBJ2-7; perhaps TRBD1 as D (6 bases). Per the germline V gene, CDR1 is SGHVS and CDR2 is FNYEAQ. The CDR3 totals 16 residues. V lost 6 bases and J 2 bases, leaving 20 bases between the germline ends. The chain's CDR3 is CASSTHRDPGAYEQYF. The DNA for the CDR3 is TGTGCCAGCAGTACTCACAGGGACCCAGGGGCCTACGAGCAGTACTTC.

This clonotype was detected ten times or more. This sequence joins TRBV13 and TRBJ2-2; D is uncertain. Deletions cut 0 bases from V and 3 bases from J, with 8 bases between. Germline CDR1 is PRHDT and CDR2 is FYEKMQ (reference sequence). The CDR3 covers 15 residues. The CDR3 is CASSLGWPDTGELFF. CDR3 coding DNA: TGTGCCAGCAGCTTAGGGTGGCCGGACACCGGGGAGCTGTTTTTT. The complete variable domain, with remaining parts taken from reference TRBV13 and TRBJ2-2, reads AAGVIQSPRHLIKEKRETATLKCYPIPRHDTVYWYQQGPGQDPQFLISFYEKMQSDKGSIPDRFSAQQFSDYHSELNMSSLELGDSALYFCASSLGWPDTGELFFGEGSRLTVL.

This clonotype turned up a few times. V is TRBV6-1 and J is TRBJ2-2; 8 nucleotides align to TRBD1. The CDR3 loop spans 16 amino acids. In germline, CDR1 is MNHNS, CDR2 SASEGT. The V segment lost 2 bases and the J segment 1 base; nucleotides outside the gene matches: 3. CDR3 sequence reads: CASSERTGKNTGELFF. The CDR3 coding sequence is TGTGCCAGCAGTGAACGGACAGGGAAGAACACCGGGGAGCTGTTTTTT.

The table lists this clonotype with many counts. CDR3 loop: CASSLWGVSALQYQETQYF. CDR3 DNA sequence: TGTGCCAGCAGTTTATGGGGGGTTTCGGCTCTGCAGTACCAAGAGACCCAGTACTTC. The V gene is TRBV27, the J gene TRBJ2-5; possible D gene TRBD2, 6 bases. Germline-derived CDR1 and CDR2 are MNHEY and SMNVEV (reference sequence). V was pared by 1 base and J by 0 bases, with 21 bases between. The CDR3 loop spans 19 amino acids.